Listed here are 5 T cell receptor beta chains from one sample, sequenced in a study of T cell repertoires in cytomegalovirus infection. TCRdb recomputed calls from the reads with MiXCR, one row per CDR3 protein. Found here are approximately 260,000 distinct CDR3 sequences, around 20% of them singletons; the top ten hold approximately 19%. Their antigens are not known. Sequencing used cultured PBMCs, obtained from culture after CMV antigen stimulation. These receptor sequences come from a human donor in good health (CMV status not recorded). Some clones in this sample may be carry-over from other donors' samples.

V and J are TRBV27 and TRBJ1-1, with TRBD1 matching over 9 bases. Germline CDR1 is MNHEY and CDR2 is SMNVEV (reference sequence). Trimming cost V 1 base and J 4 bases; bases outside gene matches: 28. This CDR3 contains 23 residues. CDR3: CASSLFSLASSLRDRVHSTEAFF. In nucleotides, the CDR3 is TGTGCCAGCAGTTTATTCAGTTTGGCCAGCAGTTTAAGGGACAGGGTACATAGCACTGAAGCTTTCTTT.

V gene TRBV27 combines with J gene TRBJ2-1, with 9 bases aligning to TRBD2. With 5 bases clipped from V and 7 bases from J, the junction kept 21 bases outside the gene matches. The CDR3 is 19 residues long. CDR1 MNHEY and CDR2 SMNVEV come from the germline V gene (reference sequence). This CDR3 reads CASSHPCCTNSGRWNEQFF. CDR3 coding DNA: TGTGCCAGCAGTCACCCCTGCTGCACGAATAGCGGGAGATGGAATGAGCAGTTCTTC.

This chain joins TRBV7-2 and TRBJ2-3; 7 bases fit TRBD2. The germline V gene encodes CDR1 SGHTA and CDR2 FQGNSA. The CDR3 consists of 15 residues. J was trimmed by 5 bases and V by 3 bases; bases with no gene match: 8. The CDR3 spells CASSFREDLRDTQYF. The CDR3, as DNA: TGTGCCAGCAGCTTTCGGGAGGACCTGAGAGATACGCAGTATTTT.

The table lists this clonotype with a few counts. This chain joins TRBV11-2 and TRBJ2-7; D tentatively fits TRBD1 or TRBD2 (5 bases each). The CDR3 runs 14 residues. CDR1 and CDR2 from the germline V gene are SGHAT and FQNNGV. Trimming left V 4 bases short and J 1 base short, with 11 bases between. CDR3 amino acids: CASSWGTGSYEQYF. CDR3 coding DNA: TGTGCCAGCAGCTGGGGGACGGGATCCTACGAGCAGTACTTC. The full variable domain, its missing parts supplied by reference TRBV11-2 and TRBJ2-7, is EAGVAQSPRYKIIEKRQSVAFWCNPISGHATLYWYQQILGQGPKLLIQFQNNGVVDDSQLPKDRFSAERLKGVDSTLKIQPAKLEDSAVYLCASSWGTGSYEQYFGPGTRLTVT.

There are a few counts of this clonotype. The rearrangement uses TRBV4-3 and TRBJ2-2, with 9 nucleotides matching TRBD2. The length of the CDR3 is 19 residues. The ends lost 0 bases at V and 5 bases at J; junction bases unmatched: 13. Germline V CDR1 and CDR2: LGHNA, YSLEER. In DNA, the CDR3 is TGCGCCAGCAGCCAAGACTACGACGCGGGAGGGCCAGGGACCGGGGAGCTGTTTTTT. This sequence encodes CASSQDYDAGGPGTGELFF.